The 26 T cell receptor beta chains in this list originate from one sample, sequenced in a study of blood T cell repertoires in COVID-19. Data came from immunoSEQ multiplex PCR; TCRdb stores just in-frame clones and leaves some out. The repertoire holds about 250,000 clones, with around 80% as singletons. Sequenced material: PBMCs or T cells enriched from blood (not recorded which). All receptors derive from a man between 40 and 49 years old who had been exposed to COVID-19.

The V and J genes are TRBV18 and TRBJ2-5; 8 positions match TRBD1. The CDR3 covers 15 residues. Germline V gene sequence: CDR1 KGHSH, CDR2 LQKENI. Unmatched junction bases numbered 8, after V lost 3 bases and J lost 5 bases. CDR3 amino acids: CASSPKRTGRETQYF. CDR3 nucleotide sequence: TGTGCCAGCTCACCCAAGAGGACAGGGAGGGAGACCCAGTACTTC.

The CDR3 protein is CASRPGQGNIQYF. In DNA, the CDR3 is TGTGCCAGCAGGCCGGGACAGGGTAACATTCAGTACTTC. The chain is built from TRBV6-5 and TRBJ2-4, with 9 nucleotides matching TRBD1. V lost 6 bases, J lost 7 bases, and 4 bases stayed unmatched. Per the germline V gene, CDR1 is MNHEY and CDR2 is SVGAGI. The CDR3 sequence is 13 residues long.

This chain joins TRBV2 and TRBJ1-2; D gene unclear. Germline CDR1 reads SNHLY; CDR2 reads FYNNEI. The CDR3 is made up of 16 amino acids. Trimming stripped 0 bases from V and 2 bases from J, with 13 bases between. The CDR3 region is CASSEATPLGNYGYTF. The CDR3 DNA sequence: TGTGCCAGCAGTGAAGCGACACCACTTGGAAACTATGGCTACACCTTC.

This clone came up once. CDR3 residues: CAWSPAGGNPYEQYF. CDR3 nucleotide sequence: TGTGCCTGGAGTCCGGCGGGCGGCAACCCCTACGAGCAGTACTTC. The chain couples TRBV30 to TRBJ2-7, with D tentatively TRBD2 (5 bases). The length of the CDR3 is 15 residues. Germline loops: CDR1 GTSNPN, CDR2 SVGIG (reference sequence). Trimming pared 2 bases from V and 2 bases from J, leaving 16 bases between.

The CDR3 is CASSVGVGSGSLDEQFF. The CDR3 DNA follows: TGTGCCAGCAGCGTAGGAGTTGGTAGCGGGAGTTTGGATGAGCAGTTCTTC. V usage is TRBV9 and J usage is TRBJ2-1; 9 bases agree with TRBD2. With V trimmed by 0 bases and J by 8 bases, 12 bases remained unmatched. CDR3 length equals 17 residues. Germline loops: CDR1 SGDLS, CDR2 YYNGEE.

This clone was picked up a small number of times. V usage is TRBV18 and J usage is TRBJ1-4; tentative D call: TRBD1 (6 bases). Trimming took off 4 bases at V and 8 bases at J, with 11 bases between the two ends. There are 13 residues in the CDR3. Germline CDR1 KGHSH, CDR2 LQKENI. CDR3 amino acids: CASSLGRGEKLFF. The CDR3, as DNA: TGTGCCAGCTCACTGGGCAGGGGAGAAAAACTGTTTTTT.

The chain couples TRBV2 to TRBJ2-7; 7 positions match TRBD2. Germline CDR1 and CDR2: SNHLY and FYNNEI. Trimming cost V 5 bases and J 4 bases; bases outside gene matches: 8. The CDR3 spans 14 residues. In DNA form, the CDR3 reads TGTGCCAGCAGTTCCAGGCCTAGCGGATACGAGCAGTACTTC. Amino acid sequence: CASSSRPSGYEQYF.

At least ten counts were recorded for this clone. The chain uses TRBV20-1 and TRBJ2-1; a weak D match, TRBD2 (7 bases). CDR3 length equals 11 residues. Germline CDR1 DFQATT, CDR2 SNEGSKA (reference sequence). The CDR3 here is CRVGRGNEQFF. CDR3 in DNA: TGCAGAGTGGGGAGGGGGAATGAGCAGTTCTTC.

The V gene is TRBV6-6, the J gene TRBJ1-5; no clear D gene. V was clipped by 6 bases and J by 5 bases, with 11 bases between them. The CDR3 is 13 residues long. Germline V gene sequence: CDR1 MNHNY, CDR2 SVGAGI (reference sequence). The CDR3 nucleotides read TGTGCCAGCAGCCCTATCCGAGATCAGCCCCAGCATTTT. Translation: CASSPIRDQPQHF.

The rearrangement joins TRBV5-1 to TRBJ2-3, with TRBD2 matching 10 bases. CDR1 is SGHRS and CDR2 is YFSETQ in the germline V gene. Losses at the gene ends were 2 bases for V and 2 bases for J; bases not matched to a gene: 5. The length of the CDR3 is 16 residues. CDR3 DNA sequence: TGCGCCAGCAGCTTTTTACTAGCGGGGAACACAGATACGCAGTATTTT. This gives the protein CASSFLLAGNTDTQYF.

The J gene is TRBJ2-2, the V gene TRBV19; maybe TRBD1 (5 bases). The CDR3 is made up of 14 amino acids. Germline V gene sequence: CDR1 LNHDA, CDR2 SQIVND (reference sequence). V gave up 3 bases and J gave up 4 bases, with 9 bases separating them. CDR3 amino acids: CASSMGLSTGELFF. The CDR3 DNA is TGTGCCAGTAGTATGGGGCTGAGCACCGGGGAGCTGTTTTTT. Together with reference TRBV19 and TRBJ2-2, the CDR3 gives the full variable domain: DGGITQSPKYLFRKEGQNVTLSCEQNLNHDAMYWYRQDPGQGLRLIYYSQIVNDFQKGDIAEGYSVSREKKESFPLTVTSAQKNPTAFYLCASSMGLSTGELFFGEGSRLTVL.

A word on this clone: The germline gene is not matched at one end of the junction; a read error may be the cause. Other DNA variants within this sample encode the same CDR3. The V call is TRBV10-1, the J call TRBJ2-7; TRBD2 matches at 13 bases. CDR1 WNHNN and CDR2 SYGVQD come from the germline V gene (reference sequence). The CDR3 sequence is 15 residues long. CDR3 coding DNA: TGCGCCAGTAGTGAGTATACTAGCGGGAGGGACGAGCAGTACTTC. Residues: CASSEYTSGRDEQYF.

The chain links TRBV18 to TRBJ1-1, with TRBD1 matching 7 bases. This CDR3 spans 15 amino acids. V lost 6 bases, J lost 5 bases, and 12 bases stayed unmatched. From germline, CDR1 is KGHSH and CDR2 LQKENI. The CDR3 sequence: CASSKGGRDRTEAFF. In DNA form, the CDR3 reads TGTGCCAGCTCCAAAGGGGGCAGGGATAGGACTGAAGCTTTCTTT.

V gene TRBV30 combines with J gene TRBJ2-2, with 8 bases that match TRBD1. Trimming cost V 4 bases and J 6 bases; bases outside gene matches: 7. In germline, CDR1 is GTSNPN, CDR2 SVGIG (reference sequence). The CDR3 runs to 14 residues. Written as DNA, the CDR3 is TGTGCCTGGAATCAGCAGGGGGCCGCCGGGGAGCTGTTTTTT. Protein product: CAWNQQGAAGELFF.

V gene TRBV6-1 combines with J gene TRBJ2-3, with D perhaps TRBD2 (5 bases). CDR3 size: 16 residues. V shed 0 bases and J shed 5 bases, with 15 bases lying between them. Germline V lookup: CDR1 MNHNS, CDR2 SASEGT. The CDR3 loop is CASSEALKAVGDTQYF. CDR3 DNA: TGTGCCAGCAGTGAAGCCCTCAAAGCGGTTGGAGATACGCAGTATTTT.

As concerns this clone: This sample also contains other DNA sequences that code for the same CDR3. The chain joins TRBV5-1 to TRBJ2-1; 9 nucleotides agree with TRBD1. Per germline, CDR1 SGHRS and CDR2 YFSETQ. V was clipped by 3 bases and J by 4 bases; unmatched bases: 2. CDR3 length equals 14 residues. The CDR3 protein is CASSSGTGYNEQFF. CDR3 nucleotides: TGCGCCAGCAGCTCCGGGACAGGGTACAATGAGCAGTTCTTC.

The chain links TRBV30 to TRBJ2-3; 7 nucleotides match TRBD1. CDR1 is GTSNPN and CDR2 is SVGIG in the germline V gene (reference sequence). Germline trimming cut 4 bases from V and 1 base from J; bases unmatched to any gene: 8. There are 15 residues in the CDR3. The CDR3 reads CAWTEGGLGTDTQYF. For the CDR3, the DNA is TGTGCCTGGACCGAAGGGGGCCTCGGCACAGATACGCAGTATTTT.

CDR3 protein: CASSQTGTGYTGELFF. The CDR3 DNA reads as TGTGCCAGCAGCCAAACCGGGACAGGGTATACCGGGGAGCTGTTTTTT. V is TRBV4-2 and J is TRBJ2-2, with 9 bases that match TRBD1. Germline trimming cut 2 bases from V and 5 bases from J; bases unmatched to any gene: 6. The CDR3 has 16 residues. The germline gives CDR1 LGHNA, CDR2 YNFKEQ.

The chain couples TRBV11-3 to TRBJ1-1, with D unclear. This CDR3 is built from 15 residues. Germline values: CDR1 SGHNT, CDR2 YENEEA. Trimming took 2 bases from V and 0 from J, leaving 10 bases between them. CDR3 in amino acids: CASSLSRGLNTEAFF. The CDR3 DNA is TGTGCCAGCAGCTTATCCAGAGGCCTGAACACTGAAGCTTTCTTT. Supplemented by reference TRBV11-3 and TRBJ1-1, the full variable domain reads EAGVVQSPRYKIIEKKQPVAFWCNPISGHNTLYWYLQNLGQGPELLIRYENEEAVDDSQLPKDRFSAERLKGVDSTLKIQPAELGDSAVYLCASSLSRGLNTEAFFGQGTRLTVV.

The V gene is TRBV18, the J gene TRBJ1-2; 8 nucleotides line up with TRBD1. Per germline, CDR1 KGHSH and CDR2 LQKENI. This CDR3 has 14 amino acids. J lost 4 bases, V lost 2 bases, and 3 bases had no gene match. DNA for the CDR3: TGTGCCAGCTCACCAGGACAGGGACCCTATGGCTACACCTTC. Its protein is CASSPGQGPYGYTF.

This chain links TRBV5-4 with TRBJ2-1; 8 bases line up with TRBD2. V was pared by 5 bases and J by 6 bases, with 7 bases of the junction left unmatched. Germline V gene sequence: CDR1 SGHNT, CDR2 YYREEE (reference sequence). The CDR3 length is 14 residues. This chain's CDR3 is CASRRNSGANEQFF. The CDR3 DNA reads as TGTGCCAGCAGACGCAATAGCGGGGCCAATGAGCAGTTCTTC.

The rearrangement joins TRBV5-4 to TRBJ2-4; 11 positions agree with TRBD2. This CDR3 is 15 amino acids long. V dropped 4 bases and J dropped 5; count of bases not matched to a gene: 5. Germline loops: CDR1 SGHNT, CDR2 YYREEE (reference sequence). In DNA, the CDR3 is TGTGCCAGCAGCCCCCCGGGACTAGCGGAAAACATTCAGTACTTC. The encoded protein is CASSPPGLAENIQYF.

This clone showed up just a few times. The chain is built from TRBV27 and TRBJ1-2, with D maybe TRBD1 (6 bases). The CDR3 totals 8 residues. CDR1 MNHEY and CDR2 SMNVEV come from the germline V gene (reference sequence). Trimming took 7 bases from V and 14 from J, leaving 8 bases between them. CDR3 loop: CASKRGTF. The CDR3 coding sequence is TGTGCCAGCAAAAGGGGGACCTTC.

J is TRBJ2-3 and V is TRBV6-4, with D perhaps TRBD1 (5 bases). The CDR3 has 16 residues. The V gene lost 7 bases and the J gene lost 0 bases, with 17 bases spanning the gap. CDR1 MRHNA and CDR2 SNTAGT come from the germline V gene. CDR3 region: CASMLSRATSTDTQYF. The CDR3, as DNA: TGTGCCAGCATGTTGAGCAGGGCCACTAGCACAGATACGCAGTATTTT.

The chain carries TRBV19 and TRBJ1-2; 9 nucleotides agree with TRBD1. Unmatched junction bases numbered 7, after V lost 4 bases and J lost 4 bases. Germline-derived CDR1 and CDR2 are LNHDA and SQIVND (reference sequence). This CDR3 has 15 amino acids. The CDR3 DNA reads TGTGCCAGTAGTAGACAGGGGGTCTTGAGCTATGGCTACACCTTC. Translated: CASSRQGVLSYGYTF.

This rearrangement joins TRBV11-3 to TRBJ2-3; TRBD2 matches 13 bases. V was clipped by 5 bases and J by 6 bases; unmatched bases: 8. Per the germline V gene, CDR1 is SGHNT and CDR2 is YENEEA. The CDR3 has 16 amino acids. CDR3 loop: CASSPRLAGGDDTQYF. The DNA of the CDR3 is TGTGCCAGCAGCCCACGACTAGCGGGAGGTGACGATACGCAGTATTTT. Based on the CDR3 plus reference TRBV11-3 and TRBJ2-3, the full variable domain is EAGVVQSPRYKIIEKKQPVAFWCNPISGHNTLYWYLQNLGQGPELLIRYENEEAVDDSQLPKDRFSAERLKGVDSTLKIQPAELGDSAVYLCASSPRLAGGDDTQYFGPGTRLTVL.